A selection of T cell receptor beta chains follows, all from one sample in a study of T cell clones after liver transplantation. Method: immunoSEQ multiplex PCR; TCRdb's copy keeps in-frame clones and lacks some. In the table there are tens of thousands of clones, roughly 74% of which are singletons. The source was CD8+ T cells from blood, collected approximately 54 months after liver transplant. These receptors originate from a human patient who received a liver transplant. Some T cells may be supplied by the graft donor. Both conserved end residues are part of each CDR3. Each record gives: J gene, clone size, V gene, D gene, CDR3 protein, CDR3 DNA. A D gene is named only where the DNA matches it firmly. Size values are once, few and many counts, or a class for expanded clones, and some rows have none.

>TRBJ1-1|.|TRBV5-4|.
CASSPTGEGMNTEAFF
TGTGCCAGCAGCCCAACCGGGGAGGGCATGAACACTGAAGCTTTCTTT
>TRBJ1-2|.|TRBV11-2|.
CASSLGQGPNYGYTF
TGTGCCAGCAGCTTAGGCCAGGGGCCTAACTATGGCTACACCTTC
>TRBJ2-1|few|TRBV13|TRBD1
CASSFSGTGGNEQFF
TGTGCCAGCAGCTTTTCCGGGACAGGGGGCAATGAGCAGTTCTTC
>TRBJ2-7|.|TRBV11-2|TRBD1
CASRRQGFDHEQYF
TGTGCCAGCAGAAGACAGGGGTTCGACCACGAGCAGTACTTC
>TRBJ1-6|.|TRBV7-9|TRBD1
CASSRTGEESPLHF
TGTGCCAGCAGCCGGACAGGGGAGGAATCACCCCTCCACTTT
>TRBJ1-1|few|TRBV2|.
CASTEYRGRAEAFF
TGTGCCAGCACAGAGTATCGGGGTAGGGCTGAAGCTTTCTTT
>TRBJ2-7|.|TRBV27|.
CASSLPGAGYEQYF
TGTGCCAGCAGTTTACCGGGGGCAGGCTACGAGCAGTACTTC
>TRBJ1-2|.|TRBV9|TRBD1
CASSDAGQGVFHGYTF
TGTGCCAGCAGTGATGCTGGACAGGGAGTCTTTCATGGCTACACCTTC
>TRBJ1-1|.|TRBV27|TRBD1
CASRGQVNTEAFF
TGTGCCAGCAGGGGACAGGTTAACACTGAAGCTTTCTTT
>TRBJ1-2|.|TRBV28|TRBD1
CASSRTGDNYGYTF
TGTGCCAGCAGTCGGACAGGGGATAACTATGGCTACACCTTC
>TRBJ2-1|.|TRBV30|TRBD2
CAWSAGLAGGDEQFF
TGTGCCTGGAGCGCTGGACTAGCGGGGGGCGATGAGCAGTTCTTC
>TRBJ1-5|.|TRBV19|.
CASSSGTVYSNQPQHF
TGTGCCAGTAGTTCCGGGACGGTGTATAGCAATCAGCCCCAGCATTTT
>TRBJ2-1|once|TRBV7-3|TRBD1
CASSLTGGWNNEQFF
TGTGCCAGCAGCCTGACAGGGGGCTGGAACAATGAGCAGTTCTTC
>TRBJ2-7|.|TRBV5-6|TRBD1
CASSLTLGTGGIEQYF
TGTGCCAGCAGTCTGACCCTCGGGACAGGGGGGATCGAGCAGTACTTC
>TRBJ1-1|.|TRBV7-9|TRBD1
CASSASTGANTEAFF
TGTGCCAGCAGCGCGTCGACAGGGGCTAACACTGAAGCTTTCTTT
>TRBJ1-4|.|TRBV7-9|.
CASSPSGPNEKLFF
TGTGCCAGCAGCCCAAGCGGGCCAAATGAAAAACTGTTTTTT
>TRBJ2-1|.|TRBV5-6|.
CASSLWGYDEQFF
TGTGCCAGCAGCTTATGGGGGTACGATGAGCAGTTCTTC
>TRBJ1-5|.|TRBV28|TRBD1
CASRDRGNQPQHF
TGTGCCAGCAGGGACAGGGGCAATCAGCCCCAGCATTTT
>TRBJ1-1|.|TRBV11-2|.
CASSLDREAFF
TGTGCCAGCAGCTTAGACAGAGAAGCTTTCTTT
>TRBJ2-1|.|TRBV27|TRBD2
CASSLSSSGGAEQFF
TGTGCCAGCAGTTTGAGCTCTAGCGGGGGGGCCGAACAGTTCTTC
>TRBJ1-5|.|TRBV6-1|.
CASSESAAVGNQPQHF
TGTGCCAGCAGTGAATCCGCAGCGGTGGGCAATCAGCCCCAGCATTTT
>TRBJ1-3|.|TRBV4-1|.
CASSHSDGNTIYF
TGCGCCAGCAGCCACTCGGACGGAAACACCATATATTTT